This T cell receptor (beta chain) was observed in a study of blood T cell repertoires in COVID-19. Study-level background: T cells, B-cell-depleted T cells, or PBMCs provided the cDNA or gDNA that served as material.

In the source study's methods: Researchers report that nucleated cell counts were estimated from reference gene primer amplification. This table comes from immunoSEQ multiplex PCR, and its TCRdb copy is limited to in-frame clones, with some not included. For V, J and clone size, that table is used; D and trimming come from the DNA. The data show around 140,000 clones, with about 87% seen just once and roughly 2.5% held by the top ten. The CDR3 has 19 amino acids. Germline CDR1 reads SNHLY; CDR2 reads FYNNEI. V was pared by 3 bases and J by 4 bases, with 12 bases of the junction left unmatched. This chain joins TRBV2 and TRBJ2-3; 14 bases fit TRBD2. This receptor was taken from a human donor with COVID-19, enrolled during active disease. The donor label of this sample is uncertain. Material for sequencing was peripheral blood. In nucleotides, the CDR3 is TGTGCCAGCAGTGATCTGCGGACTAGCGGGGGGTTAGCGGCAGATACGCAGTATTTT. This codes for CASSDLRTSGGLAADTQYF.